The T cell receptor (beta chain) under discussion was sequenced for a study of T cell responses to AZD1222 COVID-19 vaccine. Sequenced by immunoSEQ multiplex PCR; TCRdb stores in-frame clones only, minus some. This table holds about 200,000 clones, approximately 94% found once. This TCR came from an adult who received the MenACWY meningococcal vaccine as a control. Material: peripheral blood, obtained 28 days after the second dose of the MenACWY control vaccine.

CDR3 nucleotides: TGTGCCAGCAGCCAGACGGGGACAGCAAATTCACCCCTCCACTTT. It codes for CASSQTGTANSPLHF. The V call is TRBV7-9, the J call TRBJ1-6; 7 bases match TRBD1. The V gene's germline CDR1 is SEHNR and CDR2 FQNEAQ (reference sequence). J lost 7 bases, V lost 5 bases, and 8 bases had no gene match. The length of the CDR3 is 15 residues.